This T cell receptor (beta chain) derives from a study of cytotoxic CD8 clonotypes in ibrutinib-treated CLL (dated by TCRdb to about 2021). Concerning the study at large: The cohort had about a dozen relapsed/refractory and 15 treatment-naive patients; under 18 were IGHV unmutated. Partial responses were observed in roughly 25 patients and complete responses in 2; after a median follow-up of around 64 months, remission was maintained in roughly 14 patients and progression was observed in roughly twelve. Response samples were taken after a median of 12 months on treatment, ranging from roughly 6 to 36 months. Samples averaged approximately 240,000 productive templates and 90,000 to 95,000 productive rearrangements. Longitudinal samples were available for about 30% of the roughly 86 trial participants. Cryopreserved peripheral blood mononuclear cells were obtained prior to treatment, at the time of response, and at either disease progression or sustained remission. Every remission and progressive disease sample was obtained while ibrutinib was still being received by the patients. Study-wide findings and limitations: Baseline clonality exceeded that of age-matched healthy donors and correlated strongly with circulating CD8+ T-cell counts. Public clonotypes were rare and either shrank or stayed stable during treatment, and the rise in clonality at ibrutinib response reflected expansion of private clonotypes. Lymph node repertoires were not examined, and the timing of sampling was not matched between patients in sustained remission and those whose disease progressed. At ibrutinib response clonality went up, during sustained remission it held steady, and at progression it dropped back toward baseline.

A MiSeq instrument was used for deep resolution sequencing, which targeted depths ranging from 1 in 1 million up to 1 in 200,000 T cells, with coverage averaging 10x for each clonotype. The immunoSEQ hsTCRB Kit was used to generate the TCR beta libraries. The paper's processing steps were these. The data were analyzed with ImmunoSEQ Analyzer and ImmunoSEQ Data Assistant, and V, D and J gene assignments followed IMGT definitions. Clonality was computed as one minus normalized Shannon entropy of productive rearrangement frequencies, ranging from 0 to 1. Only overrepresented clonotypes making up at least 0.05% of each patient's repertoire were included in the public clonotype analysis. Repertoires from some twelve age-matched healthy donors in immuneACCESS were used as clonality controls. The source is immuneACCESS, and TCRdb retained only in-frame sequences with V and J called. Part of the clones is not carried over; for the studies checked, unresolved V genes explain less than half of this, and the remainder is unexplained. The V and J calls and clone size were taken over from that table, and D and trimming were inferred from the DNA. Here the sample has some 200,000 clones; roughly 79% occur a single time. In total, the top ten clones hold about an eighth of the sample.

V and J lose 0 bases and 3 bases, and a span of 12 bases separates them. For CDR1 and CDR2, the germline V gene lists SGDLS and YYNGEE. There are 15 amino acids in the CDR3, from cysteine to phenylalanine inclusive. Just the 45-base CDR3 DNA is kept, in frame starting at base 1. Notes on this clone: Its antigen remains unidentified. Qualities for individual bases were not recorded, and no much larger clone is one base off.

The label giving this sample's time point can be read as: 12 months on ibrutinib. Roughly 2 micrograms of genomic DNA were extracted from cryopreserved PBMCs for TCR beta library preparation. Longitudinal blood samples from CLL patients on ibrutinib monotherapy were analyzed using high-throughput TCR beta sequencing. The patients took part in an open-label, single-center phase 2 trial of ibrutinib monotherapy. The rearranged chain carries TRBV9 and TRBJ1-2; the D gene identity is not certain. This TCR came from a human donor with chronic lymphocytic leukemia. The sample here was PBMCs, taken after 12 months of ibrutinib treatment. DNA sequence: TGTGCCAGCAGCGTAGGGGCAGATGCCCACTATGGCTACACCTTC. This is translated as CASSVGADAHYGYTF.